The 12 T cell receptor beta chains reported below all come from one sample, sequenced in a study of blood T cell repertoires in COVID-19 (dated by TCRdb to between 2020 and 2021). Libraries were built with the immunoSEQ multiplex PCR assay. The source is immuneACCESS, and TCRdb retained only in-frame sequences with V and J called. Part of the clones is not carried over; for the studies checked, unresolved V genes explain less than half of this, and the remainder is unexplained. For this sample the table gives roughly 500,000 clones, of which around nine tenths were detected only once. Of the sample, 1.5% to 2% is held by the ten largest clones. The sequencing sample was made of PBMCs or T cells enriched from blood (not recorded which). The receptor set was obtained from a woman aged 40 to 50 who had recovered from COVID-19.

This clone was seen only a few times. V is TRBV27 and J is TRBJ2-7; weak D call: TRBD1 (6 bases). In germline, CDR1 is MNHEY, CDR2 SMNVEV (reference sequence). The CDR3 has 15 amino acids. V was clipped by 8 bases and J by 4 bases, with 21 bases between them. Here the CDR3 reads CASRRYTGPAYEQYF. The CDR3 bases are TGTGCCAGCCGCCGCTATACAGGGCCCGCATACGAGCAGTACTTC.

The V gene is TRBV5-1, the J gene TRBJ1-6; D may be TRBD1 (5 bases). The CDR3 has 15 amino acids. In germline, CDR1 is SGHRS, CDR2 YFSETQ. The V end was cut by 4 bases, the J end by 7 bases, with 15 bases between. The CDR3 protein is CASSQDSPRNSPLHF. The CDR3 DNA is TGCGCCAGCAGCCAAGACAGCCCTAGGAATTCACCCCTCCACTTT.

The chain employs TRBV30 and TRBJ2-5, with a possible D match to TRBD2 (5 bases). This CDR3 spans 12 amino acids. From germline, CDR1 is GTSNPN and CDR2 SVGIG (reference sequence). V was trimmed by 4 bases and J by 9 bases, leaving 15 bases between them. The CDR3 nucleotides are TGTGCCTGGACGCCGGGAAACGAGGCCCAGTACTTC. Its protein is CAWTPGNEAQYF.

The chain uses TRBV5-1 and TRBJ1-2; the match to TRBD1 covers 9 bases. The germline V gene has CDR1 SGHRS and CDR2 YFSETQ. V lost 1 base to trimming and J lost 3 bases; unmatched junction nucleotides: 4. The CDR3 consists of 15 residues. The CDR3 reads CASSLTGGSDYGYTF. CDR3 nucleotides: TGCGCCAGCAGCTTGACAGGGGGCAGTGACTATGGCTACACCTTC. The full variable domain, in which reference TRBV5-1 and TRBJ1-2 provide the parts outside the CDR3, is KAGVTQTPRYLIKTRGQQVTLSCSPISGHRSVSWYQQTPGQGLQFLFEYFSETQRNKGNFPGRFSGRQFSNSRSEMNVSTLELGDSALYLCASSLTGGSDYGYTFGSGTRLTVV.

The chain carries TRBV6-2 or TRBV6-3 and TRBJ1-4, with a tentative D call TRBD1 (5 bases). With 2 bases removed from V and 3 bases from J, the gap between germline ends came to 13 bases. The CDR3 is 16 residues long. CDR1 is MNHEY, CDR2 SVGEGT, per germline. CDR3 protein: CASSYGGSGANEKLFF. CDR3 nucleotide sequence: TGTGCCAGCAGTTACGGGGGGTCCGGGGCTAATGAAAAACTGTTTTTT.

This chain connects TRBV5-1 to TRBJ1-4, with D maybe TRBD1 (6 bases). Trimming cost V 3 bases and J 8 bases, with 17 bases left between them. From germline, CDR1 is SGHRS and CDR2 YFSETQ. There are 15 residues in the CDR3. The CDR3 loop is CASSSGGAVGEKLFF. The CDR3 DNA reads TGCGCCAGCAGCTCCGGGGGGGCTGTTGGGGAAAAACTGTTTTTT.

The chain employs TRBV6-4 and TRBJ2-3, with D possibly TRBD1 on 5 matching bases. Trimming left V 0 bases short and J 4 bases short, with 11 bases between. There are 15 residues in the CDR3. The germline gives CDR1 MRHNA, CDR2 SNTAGT. This CDR3 reads CASSDSSGQSDTQYF. For the CDR3, the DNA is TGTGCCAGCAGTGACTCATCAGGGCAATCAGATACGCAGTATTTT.

This chain uses TRBV19 with TRBJ1-5; tentative D call: TRBD1 (5 bases). The CDR3 loop spans 16 amino acids. Germline values: CDR1 LNHDA, CDR2 SQIVND (reference sequence). Trimming took off 1 base at V and 2 bases at J, with 12 bases between the two ends. The CDR3 here is CASSIVGGRGNQPQHF. The CDR3, as DNA: TGTGCCAGTAGTATAGTGGGGGGACGGGGCAATCAGCCCCAGCATTTT.

This clone has just one count. The gene calls are TRBV6-1 and TRBJ2-2, with 7 positions matching TRBD1. Germline V lookup: CDR1 MNHNS, CDR2 SASEGT. The V segment lost 1 base and the J segment 7 bases; nucleotides outside the gene matches: 3. The CDR3 sequence is 14 residues long. The CDR3 DNA reads TGTGCCAGCAGTGAAGAACAGGGGAACGGGGAGCTGTTTTTT. As protein: CASSEEQGNGELFF.

The chain combines TRBV7-9 with TRBJ1-1, with 8 bases matching TRBD1. Germline V gene data show CDR1 as SEHNR and CDR2 as FQNEAQ (reference sequence). V shed 5 bases, J shed 5 bases, and the junction held 7 bases outside the gene matches. This CDR3 has 14 residues. DNA for the CDR3: TGTGCCAGCAGCGCTAGACAGGGGTGGACTGAAGCTTTCTTT. Encoded protein: CASSARQGWTEAFF.

The genes are TRBV15 and TRBJ2-1; D ambiguous. Per germline, CDR1 LNHNV and CDR2 YYDKDF (reference sequence). With 0 bases removed from V and 9 bases from J, the gap between germline ends came to 6 bases. This CDR3 region has 12 residues. DNA for the CDR3: TGTGCCACCAGCAGAGAGGTGGCTGAGCAGTTCTTC. Translating gives CATSREVAEQFF.

The J gene is TRBJ1-4, the V gene TRBV7-9; TRBD1 matches at 9 bases. This CDR3 has 16 amino acids. CDR1 and CDR2 (germline): SEHNR, FQNEAQ (reference sequence). V was clipped by 1 base and J by 7 bases; unmatched bases: 7. The CDR3 region is CASSLDRGRFSEKLFF. CDR3 sequence (DNA): TGTGCCAGCAGCTTAGACAGGGGGCGTTTTAGTGAAAAACTGTTTTTT.